These 11 T cell receptor beta chains were all obtained from the same sample, sequenced in a study of shared clonotypes between healthy human individuals. The data were produced by immunoSEQ multiplex PCR, yet TCRdb's version contains in-frame clones alone and is incomplete. The data contain around 2.1 million clones, 85% to 95% of them seen just once; the ten biggest clones take up 1.5% to 2%. CD45RO negativity and positive selection for CCR7 defined naive CD8 cells, a population that excluded terminally differentiated effector memory CD45RA+ cells. Sequenced sample: naive CD8+ T cells from PBMCs. Receptor source: a man between 18 and 29 years old in good health. Some clones in this sample may be carry-over from other donors' samples.

This clone was seen a single time. The J gene is TRBJ2-7, the V gene TRBV6-5; D ambiguous. Germline assignment: CDR1 MNHEY and CDR2 SVGAGI. V lost 7 bases and J 4 bases, leaving 5 bases between the germline ends. The CDR3 sequence is 10 residues long. CDR3 nucleotide sequence: TGTGCCAGCAATGGTTACGAGCAGTACTTC. It codes for CASNGYEQYF.

The gene calls are TRBV27 and TRBJ2-7, with 8 bases identical to TRBD1. Germline loops: CDR1 MNHEY, CDR2 SMNVEV (reference sequence). CDR3 size: 15 residues. Trimming took 7 bases from V and 2 from J; bases not matched to a gene: 10. In DNA form, the CDR3 reads TGTGCCAGCAAACTCGGACAGGGAGAAGCCTACGAGCAGTACTTC. This translates into CASKLGQGEAYEQYF.

The CDR3, as DNA: TGTGCCACCAGCATGGAGCGGGGGTATGGGCAGTTCTTC. Its protein is CATSMERGYGQFF. The J gene is TRBJ2-1, the V gene TRBV15; 8 bases map to TRBD2. There are 13 residues in the CDR3. CDR1 is LNHNV and CDR2 is YYDKDF in the germline V gene (reference sequence). V shed 4 bases and J 12 bases; nucleotides not matched to a gene: 8.

The V and J genes are TRBV28 and TRBJ2-2, with D uncertain. The CDR3 extends over 14 amino acids. Germline V lookup: CDR1 MDHEN, CDR2 SYDVKM. Trimming removed 3 bases at V and 5 bases at J, with 10 bases between. CDR3 protein: CASSLGPFTGELFF. As DNA, the CDR3 is TGTGCCAGCAGTTTGGGTCCTTTTACCGGGGAGCTGTTTTTT. The variable domain in full, completed from reference TRBV28 and TRBJ2-2, reads DVKVTQSSRYLVKRTGEKVFLECVQDMDHENMFWYRQDPGLGLRLIYFSYDVKMKEKGDIPEGYSVSREKKERFSLILESASTNQTSMYLCASSLGPFTGELFFGEGSRLTVL.

The J gene is TRBJ1-1, the V gene TRBV5-4; TRBD1 might be the D (5 bases). The germline V gene has CDR1 SGHNT and CDR2 YYREEE (reference sequence). There are 14 residues in the CDR3. Trimming took off 0 bases at V and 4 bases at J, with 10 bases between the two ends. CDR3 sequence: CASSLDGGGTEAFF. CDR3 nucleotide sequence: TGTGCCAGCAGCTTGGATGGGGGGGGCACTGAAGCTTTCTTT.

V is TRBV7-6 and J is TRBJ1-4; 7 bases are a match to TRBD1. The V gene's germline CDR1 is SGHVS and CDR2 FNYEAQ. Trimming took 1 base from V and 4 from J; bases not matched to a gene: 6. The CDR3 is 16 residues long. This CDR3 is CASSLGGGQRNEKLFF. CDR3 in DNA: TGTGCCAGCAGCTTAGGGGGGGGACAGCGTAATGAAAAACTGTTTTTT. Full variable domain (remainder filled in from reference TRBV7-6 and TRBJ1-4): GAGVSQSPRYKVTKRGQDVALRCDPISGHVSLYWYRQALGQGPEFLTYFNYEAQQDKSGLPNDRFSAERPEGSISTLTIQRTEQRDSAMYRCASSLGGGQRNEKLFFGSGTQLSVL.

The J gene is TRBJ2-3, the V gene TRBV4-1, with 9 bases aligning to TRBD1. The germline V gene has CDR1 MGHRA and CDR2 YSYEKL. The CDR3 sequence is 17 residues long. The J segment lost 4 bases and the V segment lost 1 base, leaving 9 bases of the junction unmatched. Here the CDR3 DNA reads TGCGCCAGCAGCCAAGGTTGGGGGACAGGGATGCCAGATACGCAGTATTTT. This gives the protein CASSQGWGTGMPDTQYF.

This sequence joins TRBV6-5 and TRBJ2-7; D possibly corresponds to TRBD2 (5 bases). The CDR3 sequence is 15 residues long. V was trimmed by 2 bases and J by 0 bases, leaving 11 bases between them. Looked up from germline, CDR1 is MNHEY and CDR2 is SVGAGI. The CDR3 region has the DNA TGTGCCAGCAGTTACATGGATCTAGCCTCCTACGAGCAGTACTTC. Residues: CASSYMDLASYEQYF.

The chain recombines TRBV5-1 with TRBJ2-1; no firm D call. The V and J ends lost 4 bases and 0 bases respectively, with 11 bases between them. Germline CDR1 reads SGHRS; CDR2 reads YFSETQ. CDR3 size: 15 residues. The CDR3 sequence is CASSPDSRSYNEQFF. The CDR3 bases are TGCGCCAGCAGCCCTGACTCCCGCTCCTACAATGAGCAGTTCTTC.

The chain has TRBV6-6 and TRBJ2-3, with a possible D match to TRBD2 (5 bases). V gave up 2 bases and J gave up 4 bases, with 16 bases separating them. Germline V lookup: CDR1 MNHNY, CDR2 SVGAGI (reference sequence). CDR3 length equals 16 residues. The CDR3 loop reads CASSYAASSAADTQYF. The CDR3 nucleotides are TGTGCCAGCAGTTACGCGGCTAGCAGTGCCGCAGATACGCAGTATTTT.

On this clone itself: Additional DNA sequences in this sample encode the identical CDR3. V is TRBV27 and J is TRBJ2-3; D ambiguous. The germline V gene has CDR1 MNHEY and CDR2 SMNVEV (reference sequence). CDR3 length equals 13 residues. V was clipped by 1 base and J by 3 bases, with 5 bases between them. In DNA, the CDR3 is TGTGCCAGCAGTTTATTGCGTACAGATACGCAGTATTTT. Encoded protein: CASSLLRTDTQYF.